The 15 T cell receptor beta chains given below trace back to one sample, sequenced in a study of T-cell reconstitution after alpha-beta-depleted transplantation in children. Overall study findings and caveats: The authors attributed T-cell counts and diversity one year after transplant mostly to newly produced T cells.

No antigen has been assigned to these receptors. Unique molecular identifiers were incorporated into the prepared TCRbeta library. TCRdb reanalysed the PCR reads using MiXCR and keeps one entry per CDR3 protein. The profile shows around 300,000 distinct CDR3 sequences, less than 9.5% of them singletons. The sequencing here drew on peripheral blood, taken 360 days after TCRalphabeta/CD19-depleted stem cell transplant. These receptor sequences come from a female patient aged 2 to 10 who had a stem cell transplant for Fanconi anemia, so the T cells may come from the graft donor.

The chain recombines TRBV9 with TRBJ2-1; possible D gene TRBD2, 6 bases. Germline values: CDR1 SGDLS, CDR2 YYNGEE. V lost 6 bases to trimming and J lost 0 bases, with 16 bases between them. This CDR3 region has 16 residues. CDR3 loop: CASTITSQSSYNEQFF. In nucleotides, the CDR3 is TGTGCCAGCACCATCACTAGCCAGAGCTCCTACAATGAGCAGTTCTTC.

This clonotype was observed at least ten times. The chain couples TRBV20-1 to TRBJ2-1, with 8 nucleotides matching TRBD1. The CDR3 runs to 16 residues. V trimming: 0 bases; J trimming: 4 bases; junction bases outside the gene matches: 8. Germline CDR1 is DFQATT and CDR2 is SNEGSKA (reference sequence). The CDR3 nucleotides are TGCAGTGCTAGAGACCGGACAGGGAAAAATTACAATGAGCAGTTCTTC. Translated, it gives CSARDRTGKNYNEQFF.

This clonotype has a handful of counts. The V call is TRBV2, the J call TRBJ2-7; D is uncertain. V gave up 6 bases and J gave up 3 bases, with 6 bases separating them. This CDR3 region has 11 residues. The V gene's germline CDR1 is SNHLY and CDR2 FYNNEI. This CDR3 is CASRANYEQYF. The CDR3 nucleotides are TGTGCCAGCAGGGCAAACTACGAGCAGTACTTC.

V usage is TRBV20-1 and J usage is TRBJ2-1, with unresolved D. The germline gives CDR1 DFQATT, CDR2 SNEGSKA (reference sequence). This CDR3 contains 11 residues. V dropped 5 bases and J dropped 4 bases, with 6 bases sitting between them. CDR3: CSASAYNEQFF. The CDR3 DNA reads TGCAGTGCTTCTGCGTACAATGAGCAGTTCTTC.

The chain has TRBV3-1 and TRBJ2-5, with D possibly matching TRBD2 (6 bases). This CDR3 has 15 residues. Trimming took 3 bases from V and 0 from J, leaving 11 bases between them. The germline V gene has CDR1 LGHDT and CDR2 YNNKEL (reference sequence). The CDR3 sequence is CASSQGGAYQETQYF. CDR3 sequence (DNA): TGTGCCAGCAGCCAGGGCGGGGCGTACCAAGAGACCCAGTACTTC.

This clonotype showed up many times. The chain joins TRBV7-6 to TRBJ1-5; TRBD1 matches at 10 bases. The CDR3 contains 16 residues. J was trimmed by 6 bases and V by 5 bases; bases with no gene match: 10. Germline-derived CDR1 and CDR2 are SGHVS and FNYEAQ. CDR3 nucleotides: TGTGCCAGCAGCCCTCAGACAGGGGGCGTCGGTCAGCCCCAGCATTTT. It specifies CASSPQTGGVGQPQHF. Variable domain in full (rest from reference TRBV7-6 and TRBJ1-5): GAGVSQSPRYKVTKRGQDVALRCDPISGHVSLYWYRQALGQGPEFLTYFNYEAQQDKSGLPNDRFSAERPEGSISTLTIQRTEQRDSAMYRCASSPQTGGVGQPQHFGDGTRLSIL.

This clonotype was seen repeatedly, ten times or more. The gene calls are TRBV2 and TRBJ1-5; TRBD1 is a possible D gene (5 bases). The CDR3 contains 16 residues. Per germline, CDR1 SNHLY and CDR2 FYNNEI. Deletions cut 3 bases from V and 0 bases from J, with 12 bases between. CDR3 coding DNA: TGTGCCAGCAGTGACCCCCCAGGGAATAGCAATCAGCCCCAGCATTTT. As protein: CASSDPPGNSNQPQHF.

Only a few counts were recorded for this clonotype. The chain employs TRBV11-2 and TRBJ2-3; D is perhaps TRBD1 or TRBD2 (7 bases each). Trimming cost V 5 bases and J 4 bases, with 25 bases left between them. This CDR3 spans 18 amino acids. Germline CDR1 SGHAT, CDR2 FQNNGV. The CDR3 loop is CASSPTRGVAGVADTQYF. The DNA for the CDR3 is TGTGCCAGCAGCCCAACCAGGGGGGTCGCGGGAGTGGCAGATACGCAGTATTTT.

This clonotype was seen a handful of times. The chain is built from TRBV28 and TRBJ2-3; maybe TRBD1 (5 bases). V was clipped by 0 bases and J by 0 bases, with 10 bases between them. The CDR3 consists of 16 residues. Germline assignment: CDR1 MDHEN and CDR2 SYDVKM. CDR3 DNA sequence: TGTGCCAGCAGTTTATGGGCCAGGGATAGCACAGATACGCAGTATTTT. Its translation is CASSLWARDSTDTQYF. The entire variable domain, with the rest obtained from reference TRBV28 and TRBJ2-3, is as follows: DVKVTQSSRYLVKRTGEKVFLECVQDMDHENMFWYRQDPGLGLRLIYFSYDVKMKEKGDIPEGYSVSREKKERFSLILESASTNQTSMYLCASSLWARDSTDTQYFGPGTRLTVL.

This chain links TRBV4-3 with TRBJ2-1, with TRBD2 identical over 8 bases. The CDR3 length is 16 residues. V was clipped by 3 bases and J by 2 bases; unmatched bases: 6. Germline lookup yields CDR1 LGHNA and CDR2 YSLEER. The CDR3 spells CASSHLGGGAYNEQFF. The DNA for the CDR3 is TGCGCCAGCAGCCACCTCGGGGGGGGCGCCTACAATGAGCAGTTCTTC.

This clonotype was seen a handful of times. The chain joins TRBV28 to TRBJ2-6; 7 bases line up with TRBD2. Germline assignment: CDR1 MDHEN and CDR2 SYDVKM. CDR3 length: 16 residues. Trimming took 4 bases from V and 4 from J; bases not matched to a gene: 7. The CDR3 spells CASSSPGRGGANVLTF. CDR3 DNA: TGTGCCAGCAGTTCCCCTGGGAGGGGAGGGGCCAACGTCCTGACTTTC.

The CDR3 nucleotides are TGCGCCAGCAGCCCCATTTACACCGGGGAGCTGTTTTTT. This encodes CASSPIYTGELFF. This chain joins TRBV5-1 and TRBJ2-2; D remains ambiguous. Germline values: CDR1 SGHRS, CDR2 YFSETQ. The CDR3 has 13 residues. With 4 bases removed from V and 3 bases from J, the gap between germline ends came to 7 bases.

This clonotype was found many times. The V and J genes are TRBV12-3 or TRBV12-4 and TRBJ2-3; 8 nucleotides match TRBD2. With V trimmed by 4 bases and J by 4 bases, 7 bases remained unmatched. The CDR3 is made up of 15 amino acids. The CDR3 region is CASSSRGLGADTQYF. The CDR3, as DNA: TGTGCCAGCAGTTCTAGGGGACTAGGCGCAGATACGCAGTATTTT.

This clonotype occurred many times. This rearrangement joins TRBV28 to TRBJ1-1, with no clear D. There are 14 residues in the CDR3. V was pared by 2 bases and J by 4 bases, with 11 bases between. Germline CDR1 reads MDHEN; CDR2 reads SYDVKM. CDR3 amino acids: CASSLQALGTEAFF. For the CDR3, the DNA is TGTGCCAGCAGTTTACAGGCCCTGGGCACTGAAGCTTTCTTT.

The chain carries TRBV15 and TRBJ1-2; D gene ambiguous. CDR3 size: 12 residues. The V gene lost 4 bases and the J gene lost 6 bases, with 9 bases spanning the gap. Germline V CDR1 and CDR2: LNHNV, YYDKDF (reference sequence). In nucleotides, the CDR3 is TGTGCCACCAGCACGCAGGTACATGGCTACACCTTC. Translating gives CATSTQVHGYTF.